This T cell receptor beta chain is drawn from a study of T cells in Graves' hyperthyroidism and ophthalmopathy. CDR1 is MRHNA and CDR2 is SNTAGT in the germline V gene. Trimming stripped 5 bases from V and 5 bases from J, with 13 bases between. There are 14 residues in the CDR3. This clonotype was observed a few times. Authors of the study amplified TCR beta CDR3 regions from RNA transcripts. HTBI primers were the set used in a first-round RT-PCR of the TCR CDR3. One entry per CDR3 protein results from TCRdb running MiXCR on the multiplex PCR reads. The table lists about 420,000 distinct CDR3 sequences, roughly an eighth of them singletons.

This receptor was taken from a woman aged 18-29 years with Graves' hyperthyroidism. The chain carries TRBV6-4 and TRBJ2-1; D is ambiguous. The sequenced sample consisted of blood. The CDR3 reads CASSYYMIDNEQFF. Here the CDR3 DNA reads TGTGCCAGCAGTTACTATATGATTGACAATGAGCAGTTCTTC.